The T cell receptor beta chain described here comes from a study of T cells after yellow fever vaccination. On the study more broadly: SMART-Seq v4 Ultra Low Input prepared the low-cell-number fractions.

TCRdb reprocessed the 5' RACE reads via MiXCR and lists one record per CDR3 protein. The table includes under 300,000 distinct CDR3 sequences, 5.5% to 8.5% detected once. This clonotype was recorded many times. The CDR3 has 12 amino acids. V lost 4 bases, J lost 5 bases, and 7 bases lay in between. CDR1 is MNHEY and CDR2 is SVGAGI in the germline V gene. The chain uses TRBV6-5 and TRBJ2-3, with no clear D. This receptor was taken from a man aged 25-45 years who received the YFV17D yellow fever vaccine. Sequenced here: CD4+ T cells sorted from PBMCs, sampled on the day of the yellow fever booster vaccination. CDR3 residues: CASSSTVDTQYF. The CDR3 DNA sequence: TGTGCCAGCAGTTCCACGGTAGATACGCAGTATTTT.